This T cell receptor beta chain was identified during a study of shared T cell receptors in the human thymus. This table comes from immunoSEQ multiplex PCR, and its TCRdb copy is limited to in-frame clones, with some not included. The data show some 720,000 clones, with 88% seen just once and approximately 0.011% held by the top ten. CDR1 SGHVS and CDR2 FNYEAQ come from the germline V gene. V was pared by 0 bases and J by 5 bases, with 6 bases between. CDR3 length: 13 residues. The sample also formed part of further work on human thymus T cells. In that study: Related research found strongly overlapping thymic repertoires in unrelated individuals.

Sequencing was performed on thymocytes. The chain couples TRBV7-6 to TRBJ2-3; perhaps TRBD2 as D (6 bases). The receptor's source is a boy younger than two with a congenital heart defect. The CDR3 DNA reads TGTGCCAGCAGCTTAGCGGGAGGAGATACGCAGTATTTT. Protein: CASSLAGGDTQYF.